This TCR beta chain was captured in a study of blood T cells in healthy people across ages. General study findings and limits: What prevented conclusive comparison of naive and antigen-experienced cells was that PBMCs were unsorted.

With a J-beta primer mix and a sample-barcoded 5' primer, a second PCR ran about 6 to 11 cycles. One entry per CDR3 protein results from TCRdb running MiXCR on the 5' RACE reads. The sample lists 1.5 million to 2 million distinct CDR3 sequences, about 31% occurring once. Concerning this clonotype: The antigen remains undetermined.

Germline V lookup: CDR1 DFQATT, CDR2 SNEGSKA (reference sequence). The CDR3 loop spans 13 amino acids. V dropped 3 bases and J dropped 4 bases, with 12 bases sitting between them. This sequence joins TRBV20-1 and TRBJ1-2; D is ambiguous. The sample taken for sequencing was blood. The receptor's source is a woman in her 30s in good health. CDR3 loop: CSASNQASYGYTF. For the CDR3, the DNA is TGCAGTGCTAGTAACCAGGCAAGCTATGGCTACACCTTC.